The next 25 T cell receptor beta chains were all read from a single sample in a study of blood T cell repertoires in COVID-19 (dated by TCRdb to the early 2020s). The receptor library was made with the immunoSEQ multiplex PCR assay. This immuneACCESS table, as held by TCRdb, lists in-frame sequences with V and J called but not all clones. Of the missing ones, under half trace to an unresolved V gene in checked studies; the others have no known cause. The sample has just under 50,000 clones on record, roughly nine tenths of them singletons. Of the sample, 3.9% is held by the ten largest clones. Sequencing was done on a sample of peripheral blood. The origin of the receptors is a human donor in a cohort sampled during active COVID-19.

The V call is TRBV7-9, the J call TRBJ2-2; 7 bases match TRBD1. Germline V lookup: CDR1 SEHNR, CDR2 FQNEAQ (reference sequence). This CDR3 has 13 residues. V shed 5 bases and J 5 bases; nucleotides not matched to a gene: 2. CDR3 in amino acids: CASSPGGTGELFF. The CDR3 DNA sequence: TGTGCCAGCAGCCCAGGGGGAACCGGGGAGCTGTTTTTT.

The J gene is TRBJ1-6, the V gene TRBV7-9; 7 bases are shared with TRBD1. The germline gives CDR1 SEHNR, CDR2 FQNEAQ (reference sequence). The CDR3 contains 17 residues. Trimming at V came to 5 bases and at J to 8 bases, leaving 15 bases not matched to a gene. The CDR3 DNA reads TGTGCCAGCAGCGACGGGACAGCCGGAAGTATTGATTCACCCCTCCACTTT. Protein: CASSDGTAGSIDSPLHF.

The chain has TRBV4-1 and TRBJ2-7; 11 nucleotides match TRBD2. This CDR3 has 16 residues. CDR1 and CDR2 (germline): MGHRA, YSYEKL. V shed 3 bases and J 1 base; nucleotides not matched to a gene: 5. The CDR3 spells CASSQPGTSGSYEQYF. DNA of the CDR3: TGCGCCAGCAGCCAGCCCGGGACTAGCGGTTCCTACGAGCAGTACTTC.

This chain joins TRBV3-1 (or the pseudogene TRBV3-2) and TRBJ2-7; D might be TRBD2 (6 bases). The CDR3 has 16 amino acids. The germline V and J ends were trimmed by 2 bases and 7 bases, with 21 bases remaining between them. Looked up from germline, CDR1 is LGHDT and CDR2 is YNNKEL (reference sequence). CDR3 coding DNA: TGTGCCAGCAGCCAAACTGTTGGTCGGGAGAGTGGAGAGCAGTACTTC. It is translated as CASSQTVGRESGEQYF.

This chain uses TRBV3-1 (or the pseudogene TRBV3-2) with TRBJ2-1; TRBD2 aligns across 13 bases. The germline V gene has CDR1 LGHDT and CDR2 YNNKEL (reference sequence). J was trimmed by 8 bases and V by 4 bases; bases with no gene match: 8. The CDR3 has 16 residues. The CDR3 spells CASSPPGTSGKYEQFF. In DNA form, the CDR3 reads TGTGCCAGCAGCCCCCCCGGGACTAGCGGGAAGTATGAGCAGTTCTTC.

The chain uses TRBV7-3 and TRBJ1-1; D is unresolved. V was trimmed by 2 bases and J by 6 bases, leaving 10 bases between them. CDR1 and CDR2 from the germline V gene are SGHTA and FQGTGA. The CDR3 length is 13 residues. The CDR3 loop reads CASSLPGSAEAFF. CDR3 DNA: TGTGCCAGCAGCTTACCGGGGAGCGCTGAAGCTTTCTTT.

The chain carries TRBV28 and TRBJ1-3; 8 positions match TRBD1. The V gene end was trimmed by 2 bases and the J gene end by 3 bases; junction bases not matched to a gene: 3. Germline V gene sequence: CDR1 MDHEN, CDR2 SYDVKM. This CDR3 has 15 residues. CDR3 sequence reads: CASSLQGANGNTIYF. CDR3 sequence (DNA): TGTGCCAGCAGTTTACAGGGGGCCAATGGAAACACCATATATTTT.

The V call is TRBV19, the J call TRBJ1-5; 7 positions match TRBD1. The trim removed 5 bases at V and 4 bases at J, leaving 8 bases unmatched. The germline V gene has CDR1 LNHDA and CDR2 SQIVND (reference sequence). This CDR3 is 15 amino acids long. CDR3 sequence reads: CASSEPGQINQPQHF. In DNA form, the CDR3 reads TGTGCCAGTAGTGAGCCGGGACAGATAAATCAGCCCCAGCATTTT.

This chain joins TRBV14 and TRBJ1-6; D not resolved. CDR1 is SGHDN, CDR2 FVKESK, per germline. Trimming cost V 2 bases and J 11 bases, with 7 bases left between them. The CDR3 is 12 amino acids. The CDR3 reads CASSQTKTPLHF. The CDR3, as DNA: TGTGCCAGCAGCCAAACTAAGACACCCCTCCACTTT.

This clone was observed once. The chain has TRBV6-5 and TRBJ1-1, with no clear D. Germline V CDR1 and CDR2: MNHEY, SVGAGI. CDR3 length: 14 amino acids. Trimming removed 5 bases at V and 1 base at J, with 11 bases between. The CDR3: CASSPGGANTEAFF. In DNA, the CDR3 is TGTGCCAGCAGTCCGGGAGGTGCGAACACTGAAGCTTTCTTT.

This chain joins TRBV4-1 and TRBJ1-3; 8 bases are a match to TRBD1. Trimming at V came to 3 bases and at J to 0 bases, leaving 4 bases not matched to a gene. The CDR3 runs to 16 residues. Germline V gives CDR1 MGHRA, CDR2 YSYEKL. The CDR3 region is CASSQPGQDSGNTIYF. CDR3 bases: TGCGCCAGCAGCCAGCCGGGACAGGACTCTGGAAACACCATATATTTT.

The rearrangement joins TRBV24-1 to TRBJ2-7; D remains ambiguous. Between the trimmed V and J ends, which lost 4 bases and 3 bases, there was a span of 12 bases. The CDR3 totals 14 residues. CDR1 KGHDR and CDR2 SFDVKD come from the germline V gene. Here the CDR3 DNA reads TGTGCCACCAGTGACCCGGTCAAAAACTACGAGCAGTACTTC. Its protein product is CATSDPVKNYEQYF.

CDR3 nucleotides: TGTGCCAGCAGTCGAGACAGGGGGGGCTCACCCCTCCACTTT. It translates to CASSRDRGGSPLHF. The V gene is TRBV27, the J gene TRBJ1-6; TRBD1 agrees at 9 bases. Germline CDR1 and CDR2: MNHEY and SMNVEV (reference sequence). The length of the CDR3 is 14 residues. V lost 5 bases to trimming and J lost 10 bases; unmatched junction nucleotides: 6.

V usage is TRBV6-1 and J usage is TRBJ1-1; D remains unclear. This CDR3 has 15 residues. V was pared by 1 base and J by 0 bases, with 9 bases between. CDR1 is MNHNS and CDR2 is SASEGT in the germline V gene. The CDR3 nucleotides are TGTGCCAGCAGTGAAGGCGCAGGCATGAACACTGAAGCTTTCTTT. Encoded protein: CASSEGAGMNTEAFF.

This clone was counted between two and nine times. The V and J genes are TRBV2 and TRBJ1-1; 7 bases line up with TRBD1. Germline CDR1 reads SNHLY; CDR2 reads FYNNEI. V lost 10 bases and J lost 1; bases outside the gene matches: 6. The CDR3 runs to 13 residues. CDR3 nucleotide sequence: TGTGCCAACTCGCAGGGGGAGAACACTGAAGCTTTCTTT. Its translation is CANSQGENTEAFF.

This clone was observed once. The V and J genes are TRBV5-4 and TRBJ2-3, with D unresolved. CDR1 and CDR2 (germline): SGHNT, YYREEE (reference sequence). The ends were cut back, 4 bases at V and 3 bases at J, with 6 bases in the middle. The CDR3 extends over 12 amino acids. The CDR3 DNA reads TGTGCCAGCAGCCCCTCGACAGATACGCAGTATTTT. Translating gives CASSPSTDTQYF.

Concerning this clone: One junction end disagrees with the germline gene, perhaps due to a read error. The J gene is TRBJ2-7, the V gene TRBV7-7; 10 bases map to TRBD1. In germline, CDR1 is SSHAT, CDR2 FNYEAQ (reference sequence). This CDR3 region has 14 residues. The CDR3 DNA reads as TGTGCTAGCAGCTCGCCCGGGACAGGGGTTGAGCAGTACTTC. It translates to CASSSPGTGVEQYF. Using reference TRBV7-7 and TRBJ2-7 for the parts outside the CDR3, the full variable domain is GAGVSQSPRYKVTKRGQDVTLRCDPISSHATLYWYQQALGQGPEFLTYFNYEAQPDKSGLPSDRFSAERPEGSISTLTIQRTEQRDSAMYRCASSSPGTGVEQYFGPGTRLTVT.

The chain couples TRBV9 to TRBJ2-2; no reliable D call. Germline CDR1 is SGDLS and CDR2 is YYNGEE. Trimming stripped 4 bases from V and 0 bases from J, with 10 bases between. The CDR3 spans 15 residues. The chain's CDR3 is CASSPRYANTGELFF. CDR3 sequence (DNA): TGTGCCAGCAGCCCACGGTACGCGAACACCGGGGAGCTGTTTTTT.

The chain combines TRBV24-1 with TRBJ1-2; D is unclear. Trimming took 2 bases from V and 4 from J, leaving 13 bases between them. The CDR3 covers 15 residues. From germline, CDR1 is KGHDR and CDR2 SFDVKD. Written as DNA, the CDR3 is TGTGCCACCAGTGATTCAAGCGGTGGATTCTATGGCTACACCTTC. Its translation is CATSDSSGGFYGYTF.

The V gene is TRBV14, the J gene TRBJ2-1; D call uncertain. The CDR3 is 12 residues long. In germline, CDR1 is SGHDN, CDR2 FVKESK. The V and J ends lost 2 bases and 4 bases respectively, with 3 bases between them. The CDR3 loop is CASSQIYNEQFF. CDR3 in DNA: TGTGCCAGCAGCCAAATATACAATGAGCAGTTCTTC.

The rearrangement joins TRBV30 to TRBJ1-6; 11 positions match TRBD1. Germline loops: CDR1 GTSNPN, CDR2 SVGIG (reference sequence). V shed 5 bases, J shed 10 bases, and the junction held 7 bases outside the gene matches. This CDR3 contains 14 residues. Written as DNA, the CDR3 is TGTGCCTGGTATGGACAGGGGGCCACGTCACCCCTCCACTTT. Translation gives CAWYGQGATSPLHF. The variable domain in full, completed from reference TRBV30 and TRBJ1-6, reads SQTIHQWPATLVQPVGSPLSLECTVEGTSNPNLYWYRQAAGRGLQLLFYSVGIGQISSEVPQNLSASRPQDRQFILSSKKLLLSDSGFYLCAWYGQGATSPLHFGNGTRLTVT.

This clone was counted once. The rearrangement joins TRBV5-3 to TRBJ2-7; the match to TRBD1 covers 7 bases. TRBV5-3 is noted as an ORF with a role that remains uncertain. V shed 4 bases and J 5 bases; nucleotides not matched to a gene: 12. There are 15 residues in the CDR3. CDR3 in DNA: TGTGCCAGAAGCCCTCGACAGGGACGAAGGGACGAGCAGTACTTC. Its protein product is CARSPRQGRRDEQYF.

This clone was observed once. The gene calls are TRBV20-1 and TRBJ1-2; D is ambiguous. The CDR3 is made up of 10 amino acids. With 0 bases removed from V and 8 bases from J, the gap between germline ends came to 4 bases. CDR1 and CDR2 from the germline V gene are DFQATT and SNEGSKA (reference sequence). This CDR3 reads CSARDRGYTF. The CDR3 bases are TGCAGTGCTAGAGATCGGGGCTACACCTTC.

The V gene is TRBV30, the J gene TRBJ1-1; D call uncertain. Per germline, CDR1 GTSNPN and CDR2 SVGIG (reference sequence). This CDR3 region has 14 residues. V was pared by 3 bases and J by 4 bases, with 15 bases between. The CDR3 region has the DNA TGTGCCTGGAGGAGCCCGGGGATTGGCACTGAAGCTTTCTTT. Its protein product is CAWRSPGIGTEAFF.

The chain has TRBV19 and TRBJ1-5, with TRBD1 matching 10 bases. J gave up 5 bases and V 7 bases, and 11 bases lay outside the gene matches. Germline V gene data show CDR1 as LNHDA and CDR2 as SQIVND (reference sequence). This CDR3 comprises 16 residues. CDR3 bases: TGTGCCAGTATAGCCGGGACAGGGGTGTTATATCAGCCCCAGCATTTT. As protein: CASIAGTGVLYQPQHF.